These T cell receptor beta chains were read from a single sample in a study of cytomegalovirus exposure and HLA in healthy donors. Profiled with immunoSEQ multiplex PCR; TCRdb holds only in-frame clones, not every one. The sample carries around 400,000 clones, 70% to 90% recorded once. The material sequenced was PBMCs. These receptors came from a woman aged 18-29 years in good health and CMV-seronegative. Each CDR3 is given with its conserved first and last residue. The D gene is left open where the match is weak. Rows may omit the clone size; those that give it use once, few, many or a size class.

d_call j_call clone_size v_call cdr3_nt cdr3_aa
NA TRBJ2-3 NA TRBV19 TGTGCCAGTAGTACTCGTACAGATACGCAGTATTTT CASSTRTDTQYF
TRBD1 TRBJ1-6 NA TRBV4-1 TGCGCCAGCAGCGAGGGACAGGGGGTAATTAATTCACCCCTCCACTTT CASSEGQGVINSPLHF
NA TRBJ1-4 NA TRBV18 TGTGCCAGCTCAGTACAGGAAAAACTGTTTTTT CASSVQEKLFF
NA TRBJ1-1 once TRBV6-1 TGTGCCAGCAGTGAACAGGGAATGAACACTGAAGCTTTCTTT CASSEQGMNTEAFF
TRBD2 TRBJ2-5 NA TRBV2 TGTGCCAGCAGGGGGACTAGCGGGGAGCAAGAGACCCAGTACTTC CASRGTSGEQETQYF
TRBD1 TRBJ2-4 NA TRBV2 TGTGCCAGCAGGTGGACAGGGGCCAAAAACATTCAGTACTTC CASRWTGAKNIQYF
TRBD1 TRBJ1-3 NA TRBV7-9 TGTGCCAGCAGCTTGCGGACAGGGGGCAAGGACACCATATATTTT CASSLRTGGKDTIYF
TRBD1 TRBJ1-5 NA TRBV11-2 TGTGCCAGCAGCCCACTCGGGACAGGGGATCAGCCCCAGCATTTT CASSPLGTGDQPQHF
NA TRBJ1-1 NA TRBV27 TGTGCCAGCAGTTTAACAGGACAGTATGAAGCTTTCTTT CASSLTGQYEAFF
NA TRBJ2-7 NA TRBV7-8 TGTGCCAGCAGCTTAGGTGATGGATCGGGTGGCGAGCAGTACTTC CASSLGDGSGGEQYF
TRBD1 TRBJ1-2 NA TRBV7-9 TGTGCCAGCAGCTGGGACAGGGTAAACTATGGCTACACCTTC CASSWDRVNYGYTF
TRBD2 TRBJ2-1 NA TRBV7-2 TGTGCCAGCAGCTTACTAGCGGGAGGGCCCAATGAGCAGTTCTTC CASSLLAGGPNEQFF
TRBD2 TRBJ2-5 NA TRBV9 TGTGCCAGCAGCCCCGGACTAGCGGGAGGTCCTGAGACCCAGTACTTC CASSPGLAGGPETQYF
NA TRBJ2-2 once TRBV6-5 TGTGCCAGCAGCAGACAGTACACCGGGGAGCTGTTTTTT CASSRQYTGELFF
TRBD1 TRBJ1-1 NA TRBV6-6 TGTGCCAGCAGGCAGGACAGGGAGCTGGACACTGAAGCTTTCTTT CASRQDRELDTEAFF
NA TRBJ2-5 NA TRBV2 TGTGCCAGCAGTTTAGAAGACCGCCCAGGGACCCAGTACTTC CASSLEDRPGTQYF
TRBD1 TRBJ1-1 NA TRBV7-9 TGTGCCAGCAGCCCGAGAGAGGGGGCGCGGGACACTGAAGCTTTCTTT CASSPREGARDTEAFF
NA TRBJ1-2 NA TRBV28 TGTGCCAGTTTTTACAGGGTTCATGGCTACACCTTC CASFYRVHGYTF
NA TRBJ1-1 NA TRBV5-1 TGCGCCAGCAGCTTGGGTCACGGGGGAAATATGGGGAACACTGAAGCTTTCTTT CASSLGHGGNMGNTEAFF
TRBD2 TRBJ2-7 NA TRBV28 TGTGCCAGCAGTTGGCCCGGGACTAGCGATCTAGAGCAGTACTTC CASSWPGTSDLEQYF
NA TRBJ2-7 NA TRBV25-1 TGTGCCAGCAGTCAAACCGCCAGCTCCTACGAGCAGTACTTC CASSQTASSYEQYF
TRBD1 TRBJ2-3 NA TRBV5-1 TGCGCCAGCAGCTTGGGTCTAACAGGGGTTTCTACAGATACGCAGTATTTT CASSLGLTGVSTDTQYF
NA TRBJ1-2 few TRBV2 TGTGCCACCGCGGACAGTTACTATGGCTACACCTTC CATADSYYGYTF
NA TRBJ2-7 NA TRBV28 TGTGCCAGCAGTAAATGGCCGGACAGTCCCTACGAGCAGTACTTC CASSKWPDSPYEQYF
NA TRBJ2-3 NA TRBV7-7 TGTGCCAGCAGCCGAGGGTCCGCGACGACAGATACGCAGTATTTT CASSRGSATTDTQYF
NA TRBJ2-5 NA TRBV25-1 TGTGCCAGCAGACCTACCCTGGGCCCTCTTCAGACCCAGTACTTC CASRPTLGPLQTQYF
TRBD1 TRBJ1-5 NA TRBV27 TGTGCCAGCAGTTCGACAGGGTTTGGAAATCAGCCCCAGCATTTT CASSSTGFGNQPQHF
TRBD2 TRBJ2-1 NA TRBV12-5 TGTGCTAGTGGTCCCCACCTCCTAGCGGGAGACTACAATGAGCAGTTCTTC CASGPHLLAGDYNEQFF
NA TRBJ2-2 NA TRBV6-6 TGTGCCAGCAGGTTCTACACCGGGGAGCTGTTTTTT CASRFYTGELFF
NA TRBJ2-2 once TRBV5-4 TGTGCCAGCAGCTTTTCAGGGACCGGGGAGCTGTTTTTT CASSFSGTGELFF
TRBD1 TRBJ1-4 NA TRBV7-9 TGTGCCAGCAGCACAGGACAGGGATTTATTGAAAAACTGTTTTTT CASSTGQGFIEKLFF
NA TRBJ2-1 NA TRBV6-4 TGTGCCAGCAGTGACAATCGAGGGGGACATCTCAATGAGCAGTTCTTC CASSDNRGGHLNEQFF
NA TRBJ2-2 NA TRBV6-5 TGTGCCAGCAGTTACTCCATTGCGGGCACCGGGGAGCTGTTTTTT CASSYSIAGTGELFF
TRBD2 TRBJ2-2 NA TRBV28 TGTGCCAGCAGTTTAAGCGGGAGGGGGTACACCGGGGAGCTGTTTTTT CASSLSGRGYTGELFF
TRBD1 TRBJ2-1 NA TRBV4-1 TGCGCCAGCAGCCAAGTAATCAGGCAGGGGGCTCTCCGAACCTCCGTTGAGCAGTTCTTC CASSQVIRQGALRTSVEQFF
TRBD2 TRBJ2-3 once TRBV2 TGTGCCAGCAGCCGGACTAGCGGGAGTAATCCAGATACGCAGTATTTT CASSRTSGSNPDTQYF
TRBD1 TRBJ2-1 NA TRBV5-1 TGCGCCAGCAGCAGTACAGGGGGCTCGTACAATGAGCAGTTCTTC CASSSTGGSYNEQFF
NA TRBJ1-1 once TRBV19 TGTGCCAGTAGTATAGGGTGGGGCGCCACTGAAGCTTTCTTT CASSIGWGATEAFF
NA TRBJ2-6 NA TRBV6-5 TGTGCCAGCCGAACGGTCGGCTCTGGGGCCAACGTCCTGACTTTC CASRTVGSGANVLTF
TRBD1 TRBJ1-4 NA TRBV14 TGTGCCAGCAGCAAAGTCGAGGGCAGGGGGCAGGAGAATGAAAAACTGTTTTTT CASSKVEGRGQENEKLFF
TRBD2 TRBJ2-3 NA TRBV27 TGTGCCAGCAGTTTCCTCCTCCCACCTAGCGGGGGGCCCGTTAGCACAGATACGCAGTATTTT CASSFLLPPSGGPVSTDTQYF
TRBD1 TRBJ1-2 NA TRBV4-1 TGCGCCAGCAACCTAGTTCCCGGACAGGGTTCGGAGGGCTACACCTTC CASNLVPGQGSEGYTF
TRBD2 TRBJ2-2 NA TRBV6-1 TGTGCCAGCAGTGAGCGGGGGGCCAACACCGGGGAGCTGTTTTTT CASSERGANTGELFF
NA TRBJ2-5 NA TRBV6-5 TGTGCCAGCAGCCTCTATGGGCTACAACAAGAGACCCAGTACTTC CASSLYGLQQETQYF
TRBD1 TRBJ2-2 NA TRBV29-1 TGCAGCGTCTCCGGGACAGGGGGCGAAGCGGGGGAGCTGTTTTTT CSVSGTGGEAGELFF